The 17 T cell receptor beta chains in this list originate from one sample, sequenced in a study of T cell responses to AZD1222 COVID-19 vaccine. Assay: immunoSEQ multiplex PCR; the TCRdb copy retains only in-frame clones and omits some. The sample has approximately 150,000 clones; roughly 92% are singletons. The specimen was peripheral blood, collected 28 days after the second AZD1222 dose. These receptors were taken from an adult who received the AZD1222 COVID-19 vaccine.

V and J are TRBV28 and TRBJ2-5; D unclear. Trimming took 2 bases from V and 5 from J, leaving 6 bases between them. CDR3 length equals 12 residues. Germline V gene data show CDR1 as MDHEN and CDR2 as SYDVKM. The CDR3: CASSLIRETQYF. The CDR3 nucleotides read TGTGCCAGCAGTTTAATCCGGGAGACCCAGTACTTC.

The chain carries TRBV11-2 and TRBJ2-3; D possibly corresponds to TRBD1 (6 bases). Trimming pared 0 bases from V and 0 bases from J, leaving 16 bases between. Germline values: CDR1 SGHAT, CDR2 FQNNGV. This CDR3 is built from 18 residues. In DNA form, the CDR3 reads TGTGCCAGCAGCTTAGACCGGGACACCTACCATAGCACAGATACGCAGTATTTT. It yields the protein CASSLDRDTYHSTDTQYF.

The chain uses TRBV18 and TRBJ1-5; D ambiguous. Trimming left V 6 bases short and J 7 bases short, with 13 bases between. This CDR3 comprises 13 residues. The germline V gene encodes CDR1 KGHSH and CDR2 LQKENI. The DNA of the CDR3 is TGTGCCAGCTCTGCCTGGCGGGAGCAGCCCCAGCATTTT. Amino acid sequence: CASSAWREQPQHF.

The CDR3 DNA reads TGTGCCAGCAGCTTGGGACAGTACAATGAGCAGTTCTTC. Translated: CASSLGQYNEQFF. V is TRBV7-9 and J is TRBJ2-1; 7 positions match TRBD1. V lost 3 bases and J lost 4; bases outside the gene matches: 0. Germline V CDR1 and CDR2: SEHNR, FQNEAQ (reference sequence). CDR3 length equals 13 residues.

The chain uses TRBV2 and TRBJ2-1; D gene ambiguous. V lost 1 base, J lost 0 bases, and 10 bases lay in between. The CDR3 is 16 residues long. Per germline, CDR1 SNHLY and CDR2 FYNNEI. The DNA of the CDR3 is TGTGCCAGCAGTGAAGACCACGAAATCTCCTACAATGAGCAGTTCTTC. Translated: CASSEDHEISYNEQFF. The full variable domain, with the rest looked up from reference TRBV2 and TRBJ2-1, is EPEVTQTPSHQVTQMGQEVILRCVPISNHLYFYWYRQILGQKVEFLVSFYNNEISEKSEIFDDQFSVERPDGSNFTLKIRSTKLEDSAMYFCASSEDHEISYNEQFFGPGTRLTVL.

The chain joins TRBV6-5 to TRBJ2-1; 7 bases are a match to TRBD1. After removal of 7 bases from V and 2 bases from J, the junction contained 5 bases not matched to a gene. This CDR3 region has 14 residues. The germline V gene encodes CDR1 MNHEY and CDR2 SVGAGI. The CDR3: CASTTGQPYNEQFF. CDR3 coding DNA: TGTGCCAGCACAACGGGACAGCCCTACAATGAGCAGTTCTTC.

The CDR3 region is CASSFDYEQYF. CDR3 nucleotide sequence: TGCGCCAGCAGCTTTGACTACGAGCAGTACTTC. The chain carries TRBV5-1 and TRBJ2-7; D not certain. This CDR3 region has 11 residues. The germline V gene has CDR1 SGHRS and CDR2 YFSETQ. V was shortened by 2 bases and J by 3 bases, with 3 bases between the two germline ends.

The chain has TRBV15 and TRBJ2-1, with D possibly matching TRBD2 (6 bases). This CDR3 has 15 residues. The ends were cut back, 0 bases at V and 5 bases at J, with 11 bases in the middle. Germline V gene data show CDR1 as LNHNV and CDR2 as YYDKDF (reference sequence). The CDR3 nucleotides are TGTGCCACCAGCAGAGACCGGGACTTAGACAATGAGCAGTTCTTC. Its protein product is CATSRDRDLDNEQFF.

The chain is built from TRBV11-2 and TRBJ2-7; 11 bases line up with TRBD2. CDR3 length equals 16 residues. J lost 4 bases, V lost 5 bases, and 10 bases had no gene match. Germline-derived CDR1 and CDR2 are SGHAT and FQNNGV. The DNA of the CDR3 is TGTGCCAGCAGCGTTAAACTACTAGCGGGAGAGTACGAGCAGTACTTC. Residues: CASSVKLLAGEYEQYF.

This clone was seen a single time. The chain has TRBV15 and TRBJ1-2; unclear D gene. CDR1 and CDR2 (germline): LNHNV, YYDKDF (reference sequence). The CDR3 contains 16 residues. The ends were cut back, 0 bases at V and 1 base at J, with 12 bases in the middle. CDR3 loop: CATSRDPGRHNYGYTF. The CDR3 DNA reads TGTGCCACCAGCAGAGACCCGGGCCGACATAACTATGGCTACACCTTC.

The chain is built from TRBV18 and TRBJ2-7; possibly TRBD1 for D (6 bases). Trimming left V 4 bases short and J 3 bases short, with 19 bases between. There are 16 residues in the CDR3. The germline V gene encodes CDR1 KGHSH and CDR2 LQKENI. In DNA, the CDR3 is TGTGCCAGCTCACTTAGAGGACAGCGTGCCGACTACGAGCAGTACTTC. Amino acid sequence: CASSLRGQRADYEQYF.

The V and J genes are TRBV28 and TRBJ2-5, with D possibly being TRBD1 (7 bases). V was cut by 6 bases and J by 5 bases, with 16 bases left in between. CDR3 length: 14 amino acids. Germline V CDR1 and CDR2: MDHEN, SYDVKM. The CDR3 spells CASRGGGGRETQYF. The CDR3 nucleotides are TGTGCCAGCAGGGGAGGAGGGGGCCGGGAGACCCAGTACTTC.

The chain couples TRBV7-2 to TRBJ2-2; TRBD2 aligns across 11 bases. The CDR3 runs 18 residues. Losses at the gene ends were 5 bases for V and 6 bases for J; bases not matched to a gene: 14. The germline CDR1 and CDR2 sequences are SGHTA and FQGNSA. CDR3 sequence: CASSPRALAGGPPGELFF. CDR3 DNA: TGTGCCAGCAGCCCCAGAGCCTTAGCGGGGGGGCCCCCCGGGGAGCTGTTTTTT.

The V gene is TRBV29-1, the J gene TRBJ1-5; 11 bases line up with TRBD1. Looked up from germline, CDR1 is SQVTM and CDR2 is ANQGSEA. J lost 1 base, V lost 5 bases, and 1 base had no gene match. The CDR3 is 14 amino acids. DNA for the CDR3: TGCAGCGTTCGGGACAGGGGGAGCAATCAGCCCCAGCATTTT. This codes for CSVRDRGSNQPQHF.

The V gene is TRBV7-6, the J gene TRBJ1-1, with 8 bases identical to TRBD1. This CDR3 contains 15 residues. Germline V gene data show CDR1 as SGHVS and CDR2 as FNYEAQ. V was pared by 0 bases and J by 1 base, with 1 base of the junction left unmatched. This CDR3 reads CASSLAGQENTEAFF. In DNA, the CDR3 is TGTGCCAGCAGCTTAGCGGGACAGGAGAACACTGAAGCTTTCTTT.

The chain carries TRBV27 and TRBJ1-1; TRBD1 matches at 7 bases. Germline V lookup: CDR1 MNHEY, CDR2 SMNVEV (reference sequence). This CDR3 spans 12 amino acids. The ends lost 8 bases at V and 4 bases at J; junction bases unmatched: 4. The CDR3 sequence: CASGRGRTEAFF. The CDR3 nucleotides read TGTGCCAGCGGTAGGGGGCGCACTGAAGCTTTCTTT.

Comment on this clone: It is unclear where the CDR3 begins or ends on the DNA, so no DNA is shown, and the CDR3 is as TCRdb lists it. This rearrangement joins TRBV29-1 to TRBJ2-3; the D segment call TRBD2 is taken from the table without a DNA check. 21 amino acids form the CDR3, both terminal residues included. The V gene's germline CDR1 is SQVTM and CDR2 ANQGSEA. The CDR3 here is CSVAAQIRSILADSAADTQYF.